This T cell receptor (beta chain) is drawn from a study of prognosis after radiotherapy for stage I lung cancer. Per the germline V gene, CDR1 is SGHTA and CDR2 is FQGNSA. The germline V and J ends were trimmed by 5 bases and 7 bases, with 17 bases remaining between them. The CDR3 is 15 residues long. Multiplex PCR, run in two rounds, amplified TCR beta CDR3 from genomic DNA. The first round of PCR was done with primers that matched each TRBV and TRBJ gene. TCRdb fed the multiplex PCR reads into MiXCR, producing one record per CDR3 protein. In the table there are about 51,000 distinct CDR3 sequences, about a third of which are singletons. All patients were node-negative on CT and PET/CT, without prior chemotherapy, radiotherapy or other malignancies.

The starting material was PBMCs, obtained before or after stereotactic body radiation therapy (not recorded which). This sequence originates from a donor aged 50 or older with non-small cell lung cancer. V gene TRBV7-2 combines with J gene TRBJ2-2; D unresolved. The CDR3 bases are TGTGCCAGCAGCCCCCAAGCTGGATGGGGCGGGGAGCTGTTTTTT. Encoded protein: CASSPQAGWGGELFF.